Each of the 3 T cell receptor beta chains below was sequenced from the same sample in a study of blood T cell repertoires in COVID-19 (dated by TCRdb to about 2020). The method was the immunoSEQ multiplex PCR assay. The source is immuneACCESS, and TCRdb retained only in-frame sequences with V and J called. Part of the clones is not carried over; for the studies checked, unresolved V genes explain less than half of this, and the remainder is unexplained. The sample yields about 120,000 clones; roughly four fifths were counted once. The ten most abundant clones make up about 12% of the sample. Sequencing used peripheral blood. Receptor source: a human donor in a cohort sampled during active COVID-19.

The chain employs TRBV7-8 and TRBJ1-1; tentatively, D is TRBD1 (5 bases). The germline V gene has CDR1 SGHVS and CDR2 FQNEAQ. V was shortened by 4 bases and J by 8 bases, with 11 bases between the two germline ends. The CDR3 contains 12 residues. The CDR3 nucleotides read TGTGCCAGCAGCTCGATGGAGGGGGAAGCTTTCTTT. Protein product: CASSSMEGEAFF.

V usage is TRBV7-9 and J usage is TRBJ1-6, with unresolved D. In germline, CDR1 is SEHNR, CDR2 FQNEAQ (reference sequence). This CDR3 has 15 residues. V was pared by 3 bases and J by 8 bases, with 14 bases between. In DNA, the CDR3 is TGTGCCAGCAGCTTGGCGCAGGCCGGTGATTCACCCCTCCACTTT. Translating it yields CASSLAQAGDSPLHF.

This clone has a single count. This chain uses TRBV6-1 with TRBJ2-3; the match to TRBD1 covers 8 bases. The germline CDR1 and CDR2 sequences are MNHNS and SASEGT. The CDR3 consists of 16 residues. V dropped 2 bases and J dropped 6; count of bases not matched to a gene: 10. The CDR3 here is CASSEHGQGAYDTQYF. The DNA of the CDR3 is TGTGCCAGCAGTGAACACGGTCAGGGGGCATATGATACGCAGTATTTT.